This passage covers 23 T cell receptor beta chains from one sample sequenced in a study of blood T cell repertoires in COVID-19 (TCRdb year 2020). The library was made by the immunoSEQ multiplex PCR assay. This is the immuneACCESS table as TCRdb keeps it, with only in-frame sequences that have V and J called. A part of the clones is gone; compared with another copy, unresolved V genes explain less than half, and the rest is unexplained. The sample table records some 97,000 clones; roughly 90% of these occur just once. More than 5% of the sample is held by the ten biggest clonotypes. Sequenced sample: peripheral blood. The source of these receptors is a man in his 70s with acute or convalescent COVID-19.

The J gene is TRBJ2-2, the V gene TRBV6-6, with 14 bases that match TRBD2. CDR3 length: 18 residues. V lost 6 bases to trimming and J lost 0 bases; unmatched junction nucleotides: 6. Germline CDR1 MNHNY, CDR2 SVGAGI (reference sequence). The CDR3 spells CASRRGLAGGSNTGELFF. CDR3 DNA: TGTGCCAGCAGACGAGGACTAGCGGGGGGCTCGAACACCGGGGAGCTGTTTTTT.

The gene calls are TRBV10-3 and TRBJ1-2; TRBD1 matches 8 bases. The junction had 2 bases not matched to a gene; V was cut back by 7 bases and J by 4 bases. Germline CDR1 ENHRY, CDR2 SYGVKD. This CDR3 has 12 amino acids. For the CDR3, the DNA is TGTGCCATCAATACAGGGGGCTATGGCTACACCTTC. This codes for CAINTGGYGYTF.

This clone was seen only a few times. The V gene is TRBV28, the J gene TRBJ1-5, with 8 bases aligning to TRBD1. The CDR3 is 15 residues long. Germline V gene lookup returns CDR1 MDHEN and CDR2 SYDVKM. The V gene end was trimmed by 7 bases and the J gene end by 6 bases; junction bases not matched to a gene: 11. The CDR3 DNA reads as TGTGCCAGCATTATTTCCGGGACAGGCCTTCAGCCCCAGCATTTT. Protein sequence: CASIISGTGLQPQHF.

The chain recombines TRBV4-3 with TRBJ2-7; 10 bases line up with TRBD2. CDR1 and CDR2 (germline): LGHNA, YSLEER. The CDR3 is 17 amino acids. Germline trimming cut 0 bases from V and 2 bases from J; bases unmatched to any gene: 7. The DNA for the CDR3 is TGCGCCAGCAGCCAAGACTCTAGCGGGAGTCTCCCCTACGAGCAGTACTTC. Encoded protein: CASSQDSSGSLPYEQYF.

The chain carries TRBV4-1 and TRBJ2-7; a weak D match, TRBD1 (5 bases). Trimming removed 0 bases from V and 1 base from J, with 13 bases in between. This CDR3 has 16 amino acids. The germline V gene encodes CDR1 MGHRA and CDR2 YSYEKL. DNA of the CDR3: TGCGCCAGCAGCCAAGATCTGACAGTAGTGTCCTACGAGCAGTACTTC. Protein product: CASSQDLTVVSYEQYF.

This chain links TRBV6-1 with TRBJ1-1; 7 bases match TRBD1. The CDR3 spans 16 residues. Germline CDR1 and CDR2: MNHNS and SASEGT. Trimming took 1 base from V and 1 from J; bases not matched to a gene: 6. As DNA, the CDR3 is TGTGCCAGCAGTGAAGGATACAGGGGAGGGAACACTGAAGCTTTCTTT. Its protein is CASSEGYRGGNTEAFF.

J is TRBJ1-5 and V is TRBV7-9; D may be TRBD1 (5 bases). The CDR3 covers 16 residues. With 1 base removed from V and 2 bases from J, the gap between germline ends came to 12 bases. CDR1 and CDR2 from the germline V gene are SEHNR and FQNEAQ (reference sequence). As DNA, the CDR3 is TGTGCCAGCAGCTTAGAGGTTAGGGGTGGCAATCAGCCCCAGCATTTT. It translates to CASSLEVRGGNQPQHF.

The chain recombines TRBV19 with TRBJ1-4; no firm D call. V lost 0 bases and J 4 bases, leaving 6 bases between the germline ends. CDR1 and CDR2 from the germline V gene are LNHDA and SQIVND (reference sequence). CDR3 length equals 14 residues. The CDR3 DNA reads as TGTGCCAGTAGTATAGACGGTATTAATGAAAAACTGTTTTTT. This sequence encodes CASSIDGINEKLFF.

This CDR3 reads CASSPVGGLGNYGYTF. CDR3 DNA: TGTGCCAGCAGCCCCGTCGGGGGGTTAGGGAACTATGGCTACACCTTC. The J gene is TRBJ1-2, the V gene TRBV14, with D perhaps TRBD1 (5 bases). Germline lookup yields CDR1 SGHDN and CDR2 FVKESK. This CDR3 is 16 amino acids long. The germline V and J ends were trimmed by 4 bases and 2 bases, with 17 bases remaining between them.

This clone was found once. The chain uses TRBV21-1 and TRBJ2-7; the table gives TRBD1 as D, unverified against the DNA. TRBV21-1 is designated a pseudogene. This CDR3 has 16 residues. The CDR3: CASSPPPRDRADEQYF. As DNA, the CDR3 is TGTGCCAGCAGCCCTCCGCCAAGGGACAGGGCAGACGAGCAGTACTTC.

This clone was seen only once. This sequence joins TRBV27 and TRBJ2-1; D possibly corresponds to TRBD2 (6 bases). The CDR3 runs 15 residues. Trimming pared 5 bases from V and 1 base from J, leaving 12 bases between. The V gene's germline CDR1 is MNHEY and CDR2 SMNVEV (reference sequence). CDR3 in DNA: TGTGCCAGCAGTGCTAGCGAGATTTCCTACAATGAGCAGTTCTTC. Translating gives CASSASEISYNEQFF.

This chain connects TRBV2 to TRBJ2-3; 7 positions agree with TRBD1. V lost 4 bases, J lost 3 bases, and 4 bases stayed unmatched. The length of the CDR3 is 14 residues. Germline CDR1 SNHLY, CDR2 FYNNEI. CDR3 residues: CASSADRSTDTQYF. CDR3 nucleotide sequence: TGTGCCAGCAGTGCGGACAGGTCTACAGATACGCAGTATTTT.

This chain links TRBV5-6 with TRBJ2-7; TRBD1 agrees at 10 bases. The CDR3 contains 18 residues. V lost 6 bases and J lost 1; bases outside the gene matches: 16. Germline values: CDR1 SGHDT, CDR2 YYEEEE. CDR3 sequence (DNA): TGTGCCAGCACCCAGGGACAGGGGAGATTACGTGAATCCTACGAGCAGTACTTC. Encoded protein: CASTQGQGRLRESYEQYF.

This clone has a single count. The CDR3 DNA reads TGTGCCAGCAGCCAGGGACTAGCGGGGCGGTACGAGCAGTACTTC. Encoded protein: CASSQGLAGRYEQYF. The chain has TRBV5-6 and TRBJ2-7; 13 bases fit TRBD2. Germline V gives CDR1 SGHDT, CDR2 YYEEEE. CDR3 length: 15 amino acids. The V and J ends lost 4 bases and 4 bases, in that order; junction bases with no gene match: 5. The full variable domain, its missing parts supplied by reference TRBV5-6 and TRBJ2-7, is DAGVTQSPTHLIKTRGQQVTLRCSPKSGHDTVSWYQQALGQGPQFIFQYYEEEERQRGNFPDRFSGHQFPNYSSELNVNALLLGDSALYLCASSQGLAGRYEQYFGPGTRLTVT.

The chain joins TRBV12-5 to TRBJ2-2; 11 bases align to TRBD1. This CDR3 contains 14 residues. From germline, CDR1 is LGHNT and CDR2 FRNRAP. With V trimmed by 7 bases and J by 4 bases, 2 bases remained unmatched. The CDR3 DNA sequence: TGTGCTAGTGCCGGACAGGGGGCCACCGGGGAGCTGTTTTTT. Translating gives CASAGQGATGELFF.

The V gene is TRBV6-5, the J gene TRBJ1-6; 7 nucleotides agree with TRBD1. The CDR3 totals 15 residues. The trim removed 2 bases at V and 7 bases at J, leaving 5 bases unmatched. From germline, CDR1 is MNHEY and CDR2 SVGAGI. The CDR3 bases are TGTGCCAGCAGTTACGTCGGGACAGCAAATTCACCCCTCCACTTT. This codes for CASSYVGTANSPLHF.

The chain recombines TRBV5-1 with TRBJ2-7; TRBD2 might be the D (6 bases). This CDR3 is built from 12 residues. The germline CDR1 and CDR2 sequences are SGHRS and YFSETQ. Between the trimmed V and J ends, which lost 4 bases and 2 bases, there was a span of 7 bases. As DNA, the CDR3 is TGCGCCAGCAGCAGGACTACCTACGAGCAGTACTTC. This translates into CASSRTTYEQYF.

The chain employs TRBV4-2 and TRBJ2-3, with D possibly TRBD2 on 6 matching bases. The germline V and J ends were trimmed by 1 base and 6 bases, with 14 bases remaining between them. Looked up from germline, CDR1 is LGHNA and CDR2 is YNFKEQ. The CDR3 spans 15 residues. This chain's CDR3 is CASSQASTSRDTQYF. In DNA, the CDR3 is TGTGCCAGCAGCCAAGCGTCCACTAGCAGGGATACGCAGTATTTT.

This chain connects TRBV5-1 to TRBJ2-3; 10 bases are shared with TRBD2. With 4 bases clipped from V and 6 bases from J, the junction kept 8 bases outside the gene matches. The CDR3 is 15 residues long. Germline CDR1 SGHRS, CDR2 YFSETQ. The CDR3 sequence: CASSVASGGADTQYF. The CDR3, as DNA: TGCGCCAGCAGCGTAGCGAGCGGGGGGGCGGATACGCAGTATTTT.

This chain joins TRBV28 and TRBJ1-5, with TRBD1 matching over 7 bases. The CDR3 consists of 16 residues. Per the germline V gene, CDR1 is MDHEN and CDR2 is SYDVKM. The ends lost 3 bases at V and 4 bases at J; junction bases unmatched: 9. The CDR3 protein is CASSFRGGTDNQPQHF. The CDR3 coding sequence is TGTGCCAGCAGTTTTCGGGGCGGGACAGATAATCAGCCCCAGCATTTT. Looking up the rest from reference TRBV28 and TRBJ1-5 gives the full variable domain: DVKVTQSSRYLVKRTGEKVFLECVQDMDHENMFWYRQDPGLGLRLIYFSYDVKMKEKGDIPEGYSVSREKKERFSLILESASTNQTSMYLCASSFRGGTDNQPQHFGDGTRLSIL.

The CDR3 here is CASSHPSREGFRSYGYTF. The CDR3 DNA reads TGTGCCAGCAGCCATCCCTCTAGGGAGGGGTTTAGGAGTTATGGCTACACCTTC. The chain links TRBV11-2 to TRBJ1-2; TRBD1 might be the D (5 bases). Germline lookup yields CDR1 SGHAT and CDR2 FQNNGV. V lost 5 bases and J 5 bases, leaving 27 bases between the germline ends. This CDR3 spans 18 amino acids.

In this sample, this clone turned up once. The V call is TRBV13, the J call TRBJ2-1; 12 bases match TRBD2. CDR1 PRHDT and CDR2 FYEKMQ come from the germline V gene (reference sequence). There are 15 residues in the CDR3. V lost 6 bases and J lost 7; bases outside the gene matches: 7. Written as DNA, the CDR3 is TGTGCCAGCAGTTGGACTAGCGGGATGCATAATGAGCAGTTCTTC. Translated: CASSWTSGMHNEQFF.

This sequence joins TRBV6-2 or TRBV6-3 and TRBJ2-1; D not resolved. The germline V gene encodes CDR1 MNHEY and CDR2 SVGEGT. The CDR3 is 14 amino acids. V gave up 0 bases and J gave up 5 bases, with 8 bases separating them. In DNA form, the CDR3 reads TGTGCCAGCAGTTACTCGAACTTGCACAATGAGCAGTTCTTC. This translates into CASSYSNLHNEQFF.